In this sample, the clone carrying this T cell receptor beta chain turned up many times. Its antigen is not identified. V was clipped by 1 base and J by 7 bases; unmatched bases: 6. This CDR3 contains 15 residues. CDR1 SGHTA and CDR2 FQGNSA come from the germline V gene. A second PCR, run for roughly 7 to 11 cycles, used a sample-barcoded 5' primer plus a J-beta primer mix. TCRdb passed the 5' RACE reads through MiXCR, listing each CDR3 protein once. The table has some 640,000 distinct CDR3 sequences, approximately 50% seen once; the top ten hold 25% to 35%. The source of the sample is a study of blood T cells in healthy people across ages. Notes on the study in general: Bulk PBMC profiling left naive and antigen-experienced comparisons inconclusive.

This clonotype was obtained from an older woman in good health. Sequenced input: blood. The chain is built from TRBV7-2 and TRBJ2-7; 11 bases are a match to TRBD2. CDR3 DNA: TGTGCCAGCAGCTTAGGTCTAGCGGGAGGTGGTGAGCAGTACTTC. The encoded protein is CASSLGLAGGGEQYF. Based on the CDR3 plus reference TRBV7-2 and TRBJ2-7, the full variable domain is GAGVSQSPSNKVTEKGKDVELRCDPISGHTALYWYRQSLGQGLEFLIYFQGNSAPDKSGLPSDRFSAERTGGSVSTLTIQRTQQEDSAVYLCASSLGLAGGGEQYFGPGTRLTVT.